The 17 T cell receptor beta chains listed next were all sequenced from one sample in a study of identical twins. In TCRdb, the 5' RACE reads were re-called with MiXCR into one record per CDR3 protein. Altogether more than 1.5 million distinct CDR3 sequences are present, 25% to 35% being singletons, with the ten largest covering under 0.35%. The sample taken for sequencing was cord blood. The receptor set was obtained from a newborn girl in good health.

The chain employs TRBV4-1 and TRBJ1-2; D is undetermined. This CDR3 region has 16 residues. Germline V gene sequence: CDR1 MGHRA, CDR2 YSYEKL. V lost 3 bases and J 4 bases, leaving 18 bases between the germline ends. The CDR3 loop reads CASSQARVQPFYGYTF. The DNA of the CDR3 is TGCGCCAGCAGCCAGGCGCGGGTACAGCCTTTCTATGGCTACACCTTC.

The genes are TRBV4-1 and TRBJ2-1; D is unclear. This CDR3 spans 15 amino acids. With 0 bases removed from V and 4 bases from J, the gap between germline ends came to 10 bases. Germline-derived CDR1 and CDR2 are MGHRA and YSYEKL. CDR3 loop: CASSQDWLGYNEQFF. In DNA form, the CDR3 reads TGCGCCAGCAGCCAAGATTGGCTAGGGTACAATGAGCAGTTCTTC.

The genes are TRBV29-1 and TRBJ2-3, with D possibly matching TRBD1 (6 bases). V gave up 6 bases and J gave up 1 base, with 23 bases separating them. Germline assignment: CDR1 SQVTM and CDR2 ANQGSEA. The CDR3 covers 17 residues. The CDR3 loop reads CSVNSFGTSPRTDTQYF. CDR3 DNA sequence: TGCAGCGTCAACAGTTTCGGGACAAGCCCTCGCACAGATACGCAGTATTTT.

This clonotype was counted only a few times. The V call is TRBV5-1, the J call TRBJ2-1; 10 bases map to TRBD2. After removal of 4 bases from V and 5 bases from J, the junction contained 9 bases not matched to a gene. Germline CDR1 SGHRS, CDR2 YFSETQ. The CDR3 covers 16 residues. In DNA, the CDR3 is TGCGCCAGCAGCCCAGGACTAGCGGAGAAAAACAATGAGCAGTTCTTC. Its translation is CASSPGLAEKNNEQFF.

Here the CDR3 reads CASSTRGYNSPLHF. The CDR3 DNA follows: TGTGCCAGCAGTACACGGGGTTATAATTCACCCCTCCACTTT. The chain combines TRBV27 with TRBJ1-6; D is ambiguous. Between the trimmed V and J ends, which lost 5 bases and 4 bases, there was a span of 9 bases. The V gene's germline CDR1 is MNHEY and CDR2 SMNVEV (reference sequence). The length of the CDR3 is 14 residues.

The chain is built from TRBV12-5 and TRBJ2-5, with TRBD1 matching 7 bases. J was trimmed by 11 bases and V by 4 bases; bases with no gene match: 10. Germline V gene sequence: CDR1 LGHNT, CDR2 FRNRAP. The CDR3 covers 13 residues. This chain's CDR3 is CASGYRGVNEQYF. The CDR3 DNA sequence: TGTGCTAGTGGTTACAGGGGAGTAAATGAGCAGTACTTC. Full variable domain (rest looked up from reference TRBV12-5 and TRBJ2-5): DARVTQTPRHKVTEMGQEVTMRCQPILGHNTVFWYRQTMMQGLELLAYFRNRAPLDDSGMPKDRFSAEMPDATLATLKIQPSEPRDSAVYFCASGYRGVNEQYFGPGTRLLVL.

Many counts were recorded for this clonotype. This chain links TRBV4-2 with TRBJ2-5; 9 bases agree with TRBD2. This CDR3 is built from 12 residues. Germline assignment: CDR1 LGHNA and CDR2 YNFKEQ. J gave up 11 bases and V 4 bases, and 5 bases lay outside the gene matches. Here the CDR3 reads CASSPSGNEQYF. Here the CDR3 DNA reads TGTGCCAGCAGCCCTAGCGGGAATGAGCAGTACTTC.

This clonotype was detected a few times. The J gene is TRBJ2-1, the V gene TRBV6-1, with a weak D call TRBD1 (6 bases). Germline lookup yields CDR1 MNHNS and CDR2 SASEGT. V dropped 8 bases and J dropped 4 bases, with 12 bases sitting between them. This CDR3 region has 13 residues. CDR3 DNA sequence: TGTGCCAGCCGCTTTGGACAGTACAATGAGCAGTTCTTC. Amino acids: CASRFGQYNEQFF.

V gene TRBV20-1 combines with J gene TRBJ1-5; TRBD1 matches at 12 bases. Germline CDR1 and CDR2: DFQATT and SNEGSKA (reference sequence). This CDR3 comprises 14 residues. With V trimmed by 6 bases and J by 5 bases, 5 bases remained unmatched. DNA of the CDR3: TGCAGTGCAGGGACAGGGGGCCTCTATCAGCCCCAGCATTTT. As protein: CSAGTGGLYQPQHF.

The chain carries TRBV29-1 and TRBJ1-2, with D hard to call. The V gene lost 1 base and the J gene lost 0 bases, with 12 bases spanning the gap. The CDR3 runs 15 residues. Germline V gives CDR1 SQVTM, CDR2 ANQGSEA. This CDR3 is CSVEGAREANYGYTF. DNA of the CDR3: TGCAGCGTTGAAGGGGCTCGGGAAGCTAACTATGGCTACACCTTC.

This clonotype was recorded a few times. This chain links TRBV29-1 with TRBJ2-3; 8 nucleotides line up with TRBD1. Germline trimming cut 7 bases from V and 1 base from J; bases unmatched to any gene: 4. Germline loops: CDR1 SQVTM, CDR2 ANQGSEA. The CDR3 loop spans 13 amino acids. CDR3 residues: CSAVGQGTDTQYF. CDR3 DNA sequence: TGCAGCGCTGTGGGACAGGGCACAGATACGCAGTATTTT.

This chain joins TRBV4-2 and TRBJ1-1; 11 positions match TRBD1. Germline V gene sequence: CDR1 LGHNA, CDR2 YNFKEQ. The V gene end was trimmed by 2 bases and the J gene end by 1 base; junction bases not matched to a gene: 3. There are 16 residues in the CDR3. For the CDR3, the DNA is TGTGCCAGCAGCCAAATGGACAGGGGGCGGAACACTGAAGCTTTCTTT. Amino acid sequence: CASSQMDRGRNTEAFF.

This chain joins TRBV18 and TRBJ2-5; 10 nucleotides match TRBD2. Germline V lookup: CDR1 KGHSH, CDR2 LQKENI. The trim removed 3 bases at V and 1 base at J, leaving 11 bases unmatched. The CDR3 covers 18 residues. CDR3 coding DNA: TGTGCCAGCTCACCCTCGACGATTAGCGGGAGGCTCCAAGAGACCCAGTACTTC. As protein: CASSPSTISGRLQETQYF.

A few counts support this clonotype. This chain's CDR3 is CSARGGLAGGELFF. CDR3 bases: TGCAGTGCTAGAGGGGGACTAGCTGGCGGGGAGCTGTTTTTT. The chain couples TRBV20-1 to TRBJ2-2; 9 bases line up with TRBD2. The junction had 4 bases not matched to a gene; V was cut back by 1 base and J by 7 bases. This CDR3 is built from 14 residues. The V gene's germline CDR1 is DFQATT and CDR2 SNEGSKA (reference sequence).

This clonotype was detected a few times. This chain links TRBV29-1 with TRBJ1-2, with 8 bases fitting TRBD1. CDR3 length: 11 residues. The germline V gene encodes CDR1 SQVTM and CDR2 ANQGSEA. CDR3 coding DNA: TGCACCGCGGGACAGGTCTATGGCTACACCTTC. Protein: CTAGQVYGYTF.

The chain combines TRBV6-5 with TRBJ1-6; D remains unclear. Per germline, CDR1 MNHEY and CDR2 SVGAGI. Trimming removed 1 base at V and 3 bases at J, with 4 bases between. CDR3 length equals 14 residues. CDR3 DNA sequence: TGTGCCAGCAGTTACTGGGACTATAATTCACCCCTCCACTTT. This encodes CASSYWDYNSPLHF.

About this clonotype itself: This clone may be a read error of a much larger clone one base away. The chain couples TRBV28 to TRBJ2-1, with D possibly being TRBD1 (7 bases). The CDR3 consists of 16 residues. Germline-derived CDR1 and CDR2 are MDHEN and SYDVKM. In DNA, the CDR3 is TGTGCCAGCGGAGGGACGGGACAGCAAATCTACAATGAGGAGTTCTTC. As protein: CASGGTGQQIYNEEFF.